This TCR beta chain appears in the sequencing data of a study of beta chain features in type 1 diabetes. TCRB transcripts that were expressed got sequenced, as all of the isolated RNA had been reverse transcribed. Naive, central memory and regulatory T cell samples came to a mean of approximately 3.57 million reads. Some clones are missing from TCRdb's copy, which holds only in-frame ones; the method was immunoSEQ multiplex PCR. The sample comprises about half a million clones, 25% to 35% of which are singletons, and around 0.065% rests with the top ten. The CDR3 has 16 residues. V lost 4 bases and J lost 4; bases outside the gene matches: 11. CDR1 and CDR2 (germline): SGDLS, YYNGEE. Regarding this clone: The antigen is unknown.

Study-level points and caveats: Among patients, naive, central memory and Treg TCRB repertoires appeared more similar than among healthy donors.

The material sequenced was naive CD4+ T cells from blood. V gene TRBV9 combines with J gene TRBJ2-3, with 8 positions matching TRBD2. This clonotype was obtained from a man aged 18-30 years in good health. The CDR3 bases are TGTGCCAGCAGCCTCTTTAGGGGACTAGTGGCAGATACGCAGTATTTT. This translates into CASSLFRGLVADTQYF.